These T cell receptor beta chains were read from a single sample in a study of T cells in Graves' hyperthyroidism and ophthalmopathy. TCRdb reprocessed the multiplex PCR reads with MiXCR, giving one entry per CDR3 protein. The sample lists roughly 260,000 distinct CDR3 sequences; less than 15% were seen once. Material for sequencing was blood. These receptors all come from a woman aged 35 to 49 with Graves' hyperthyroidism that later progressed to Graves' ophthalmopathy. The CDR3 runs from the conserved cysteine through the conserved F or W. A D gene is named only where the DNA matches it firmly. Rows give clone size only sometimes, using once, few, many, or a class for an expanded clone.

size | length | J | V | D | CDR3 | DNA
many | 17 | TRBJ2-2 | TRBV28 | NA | CASSLWHPARNTGELFF | TGTGCCAGCAGTTTATGGCACCCAGCGAGGAACACCGGGGAGCTGTTTTTT
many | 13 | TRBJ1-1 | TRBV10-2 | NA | CASISSWNTEAFF | TGCGCCAGCATCAGCAGCTGGAACACTGAAGCTTTCTTT
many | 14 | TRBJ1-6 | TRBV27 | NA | CASSFVGHNSPLHF | TGTGCCAGCAGTTTCGTGGGACATAATTCACCCCTCCACTTT
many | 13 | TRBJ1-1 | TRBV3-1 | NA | CASSRRGYTEAFF | TGTGCCAGCAGCCGCAGGGGCTACACTGAAGCTTTCTTT
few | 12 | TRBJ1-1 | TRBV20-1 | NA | CSARVSDTEAFF | TGCAGTGCTAGAGTGTCGGACACTGAAGCTTTCTTT
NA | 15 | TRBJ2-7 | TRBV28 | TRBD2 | CASSFLAGASYEQYF | TGTGCCAGCAGTTTCCTAGCGGGAGCCTCCTACGAGCAGTACTTC
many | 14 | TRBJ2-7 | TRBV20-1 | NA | CSASSSSADYEQYF | TGCAGTGCTAGCTCCTCTAGCGCGGACTACGAGCAGTACTTC
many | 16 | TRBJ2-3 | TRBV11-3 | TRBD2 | CASSLGLAGGTDTQYF | TGTGCCAGCAGCCTCGGACTAGCGGGAGGCACAGATACGCAGTATTTT
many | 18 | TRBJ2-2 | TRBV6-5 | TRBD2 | CASSYLSGAGGPGGELFF | TGTGCCAGCAGTTACCTCAGCGGCGCGGGAGGGCCGGGAGGGGAGCTGTTTTTT
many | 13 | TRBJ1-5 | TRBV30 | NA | CAWSVRGNQPQHF | TGTGCCTGGAGTGTACGGGGGAATCAGCCCCAGCATTTT
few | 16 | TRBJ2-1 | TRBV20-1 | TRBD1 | CSARDGAGTGTNEQFF | TGCAGTGCTAGAGATGGGGCAGGGACAGGGACCAATGAGCAGTTCTTC
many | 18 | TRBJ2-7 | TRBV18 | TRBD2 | CASSPPGLAGGSAYEQYF | TGTGCCAGCTCACCACCGGGACTAGCGGGAGGTAGCGCCTACGAGCAGTACTTC
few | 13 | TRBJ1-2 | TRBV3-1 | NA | CASSQGWVRGYTF | TGTGCCAGCAGCCAAGGTTGGGTCCGAGGCTACACCTTC
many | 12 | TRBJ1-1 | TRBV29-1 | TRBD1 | CSVGTGETEAFF | TGCAGCGTGGGAACAGGGGAAACTGAAGCTTTCTTT
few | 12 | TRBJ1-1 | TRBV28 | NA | CAGSFPYTEAFF | TGTGCCGGCAGTTTCCCGTACACTGAAGCTTTCTTT
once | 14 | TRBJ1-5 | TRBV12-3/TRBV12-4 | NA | CASRQGGGNQPQHF | TGTGCCAGCAGGCAGGGCGGGGGCAATCAGCCCCAGCATTTT
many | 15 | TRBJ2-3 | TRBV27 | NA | CASSLSGWGTDTQYF | TGTGCCAGCAGTTTATCGGGCTGGGGCACAGATACGCAGTATTTT
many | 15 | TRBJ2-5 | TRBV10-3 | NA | CAISESSGIQETQYF | TGTGCCATCAGTGAGTCGTCGGGCATCCAAGAGACCCAGTACTTC
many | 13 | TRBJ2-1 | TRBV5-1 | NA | CASSFPSFNEQFF | TGCGCCAGCAGCTTTCCCAGCTTTAATGAGCAGTTCTTC
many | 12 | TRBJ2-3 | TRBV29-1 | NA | CSVVDPPDTQYF | TGCAGCGTTGTCGATCCCCCGGATACGCAGTATTTT
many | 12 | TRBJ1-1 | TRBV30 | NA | CAWSVYSGGAFF | TGTGCCTGGAGTGTATATAGTGGGGGAGCTTTCTTT
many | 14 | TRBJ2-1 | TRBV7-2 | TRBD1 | CASSWDRVNGEQFF | TGTGCCAGCAGCTGGGACAGGGTAAATGGTGAGCAGTTCTTC
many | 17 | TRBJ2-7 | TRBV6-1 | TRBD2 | CASSSEREGLRLYEQYF | TGTGCCAGCAGTTCGGAGCGGGAGGGGTTGCGGCTCTACGAGCAGTACTTC
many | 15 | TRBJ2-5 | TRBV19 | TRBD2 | CASTGTSGREETQYF | TGTGCCAGTACTGGGACTAGCGGGAGGGAAGAGACCCAGTACTTC
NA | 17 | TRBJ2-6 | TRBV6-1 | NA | CASTGGQGMSGANVLTF | TGTGCCAGCACAGGCGGCCAGGGGATGTCTGGGGCCAACGTCCTGACTTTC
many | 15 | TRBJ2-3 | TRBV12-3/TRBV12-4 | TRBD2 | CASSFGLAVADTQYF | TGTGCCAGCAGTTTTGGGCTAGCGGTCGCAGATACGCAGTATTTT
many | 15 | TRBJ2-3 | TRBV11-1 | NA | CASSLVRGVGDTQYF | TGTGCCAGCAGCTTAGTCAGGGGAGTCGGGGATACGCAGTATTTT
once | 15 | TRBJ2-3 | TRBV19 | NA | CASSTYPGKADTQYF | TGTGCCAGTAGTACATACCCGGGCAAGGCAGATACGCAGTATTTT
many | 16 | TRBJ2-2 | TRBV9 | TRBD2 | CASSVEAGANTGELFF | TGTGCCAGCAGCGTAGAGGCGGGAGCGAACACCGGGGAGCTGTTTTTT
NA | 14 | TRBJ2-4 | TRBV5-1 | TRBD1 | CASSLGQGAFVQYF | TGCGCCAGCAGCCTAGGACAGGGGGCTTTCGTTCAGTACTTC
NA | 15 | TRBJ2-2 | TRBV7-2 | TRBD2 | CASSPGVAGPGELFF | TGTGCCAGCAGCCCCGGGGTAGCGGGGCCCGGGGAGCTGTTTTTT
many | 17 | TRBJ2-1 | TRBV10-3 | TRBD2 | CAISGGLKTSGRNEQFF | TGTGCCATCAGTGGGGGATTAAAGACTAGCGGGAGGAATGAGCAGTTCTTC
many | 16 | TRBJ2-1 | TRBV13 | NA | CASRGRGGGPYNEQFF | TGTGCCAGCAGGGGGCGTGGAGGGGGGCCCTACAATGAGCAGTTCTTC
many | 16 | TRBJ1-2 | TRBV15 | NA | CATSRVGGKDSYGYTF | TGTGCCACCAGCAGGGTAGGGGGGAAGGATAGCTATGGCTACACCTTC
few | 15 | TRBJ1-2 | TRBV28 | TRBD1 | CASSFGDRAGYGYTF | TGTGCCAGCAGTTTTGGGGACAGGGCGGGCTATGGCTACACCTTC
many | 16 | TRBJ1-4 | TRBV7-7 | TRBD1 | CASSPGQGATNEKLFF | TGTGCTAGCAGTCCAGGACAGGGTGCAACTAATGAAAAACTGTTTTTT
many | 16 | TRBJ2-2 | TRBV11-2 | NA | CASSLVPQWNTGELFF | TGTGCCAGCAGCTTAGTACCGCAATGGAACACCGGGGAGCTGTTTTTT
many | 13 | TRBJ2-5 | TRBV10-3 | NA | CAISEGSQETQYF | TGTGCCATCAGTGAGGGCAGCCAAGAGACCCAGTACTTC
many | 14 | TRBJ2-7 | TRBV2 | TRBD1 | CASSPEQGLYEQYF | TGTGCCAGCAGCCCTGAACAGGGGCTCTACGAGCAGTACTTC
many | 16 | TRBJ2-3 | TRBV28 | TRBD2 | CASSFPLAGVKDTQYF | TGTGCCAGCAGTTTCCCCCTAGCGGGAGTTAAAGATACGCAGTATTTT
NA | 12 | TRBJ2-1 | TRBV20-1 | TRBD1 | CSGDRALNEQFF | TGCAGTGGGGACAGGGCCTTGAATGAGCAGTTCTTC
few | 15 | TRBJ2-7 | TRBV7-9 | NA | CASSSALSRSYEQYF | TGTGCCAGCAGCTCAGCTCTCTCCCGCTCCTACGAGCAGTACTTC
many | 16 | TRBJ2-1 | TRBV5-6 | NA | CASSLLGVVGNNEQFF | TGTGCCAGCAGCTTGTTGGGGGTTGTTGGGAACAATGAGCAGTTCTTC
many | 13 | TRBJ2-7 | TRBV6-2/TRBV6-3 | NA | CASSPDYYYEQYF | TGTGCCAGCAGTCCCGATTATTACTACGAGCAGTACTTC
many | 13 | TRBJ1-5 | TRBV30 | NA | CAWSTQDNQPQHF | TGTGCCTGGAGTACACAGGATAATCAGCCCCAGCATTTT
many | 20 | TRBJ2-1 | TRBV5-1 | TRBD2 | CASSLDPGLAGGFLYNEQFF | TGCGCCAGCAGCTTGGACCCGGGACTAGCGGGAGGGTTTCTCTACAATGAGCAGTTCTTC
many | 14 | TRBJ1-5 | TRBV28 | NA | CASSLGQGYQPQHF | TGTGCCAGCAGTTTAGGCCAGGGATATCAGCCCCAGCATTTT
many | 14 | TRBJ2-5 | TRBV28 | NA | CASTFGYRQETQYF | TGTGCCAGCACCTTCGGGTACCGACAAGAGACCCAGTACTTC
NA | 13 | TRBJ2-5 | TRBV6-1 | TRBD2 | CASRARGVMTQYF | TGTGCCAGCAGGGCTCGGGGGGTCATGACCCAGTACTTC
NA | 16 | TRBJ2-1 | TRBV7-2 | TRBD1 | CASSLAGTGVYNEQFF | TGTGCCAGCAGCTTAGCCGGGACAGGTGTCTACAATGAGCAGTTCTTC
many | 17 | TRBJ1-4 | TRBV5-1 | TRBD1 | CASSNGGWTGEGEKLFF | TGCGCCAGCAGCAATGGTGGATGGACAGGGGAGGGTGAAAAACTGTTTTTT